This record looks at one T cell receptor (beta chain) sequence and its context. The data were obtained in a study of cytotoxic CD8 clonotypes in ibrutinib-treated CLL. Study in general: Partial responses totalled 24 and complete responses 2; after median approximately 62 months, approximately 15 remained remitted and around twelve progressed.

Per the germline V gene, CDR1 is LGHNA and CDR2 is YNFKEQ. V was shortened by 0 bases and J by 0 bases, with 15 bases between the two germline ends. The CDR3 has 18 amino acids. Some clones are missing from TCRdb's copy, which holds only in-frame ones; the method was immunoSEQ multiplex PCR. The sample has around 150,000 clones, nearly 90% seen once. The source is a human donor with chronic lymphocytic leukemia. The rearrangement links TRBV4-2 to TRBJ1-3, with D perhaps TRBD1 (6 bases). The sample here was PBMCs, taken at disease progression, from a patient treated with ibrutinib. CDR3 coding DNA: TGTGCCAGCAGCCAAGATCGTACAGGGCCTGCCTCTGGAAACACCATATATTTT. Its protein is CASSQDRTGPASGNTIYF.